Shown below are 4 T cell receptor beta chains from a single sample sequenced in a study of preoperative IRX-2 immunotherapy in early breast cancer. Profiled with immunoSEQ multiplex PCR; TCRdb holds only in-frame clones, not every one. Among 5,800 or so clones listed, roughly 79% were seen once. Treatment reported: preoperative locoregional IRX-2 cytokine immunotherapy. The sequences come from tumor tissue, collected before IRX-2 immunotherapy. All receptors come from a human donor with breast cancer.

The chain links TRBV11-3 to TRBJ1-2; TRBD1 agrees at 10 bases. The CDR3 is made up of 17 amino acids. Germline V gene sequence: CDR1 SGHNT, CDR2 YENEEA. V dropped 2 bases and J dropped 4; count of bases not matched to a gene: 10. CDR3 residues: CASSLSTGQGVGYGYTF. For the CDR3, the DNA is TGTGCCAGCAGCTTATCCACTGGACAGGGGGTAGGCTATGGCTACACCTTC. Together with reference TRBV11-3 and TRBJ1-2, the CDR3 gives the full variable domain: EAGVVQSPRYKIIEKKQPVAFWCNPISGHNTLYWYLQNLGQGPELLIRYENEEAVDDSQLPKDRFSAERLKGVDSTLKIQPAELGDSAVYLCASSLSTGQGVGYGYTFGSGTRLTVV.

The rearrangement joins TRBV18 to TRBJ1-1; D is unresolved. This CDR3 is 15 amino acids long. Germline loops: CDR1 KGHSH, CDR2 LQKENI. The V end was cut by 3 bases, the J end by 1 base, with 12 bases between. CDR3 residues: CASSPRIGENTEAFF. CDR3 sequence (DNA): TGTGCCAGCTCACCCAGAATCGGAGAGAACACTGAAGCTTTCTTT.

The chain employs TRBV29-1 and TRBJ2-1; TRBD2 agrees at 10 bases. CDR3 length equals 14 residues. Losses at the gene ends were 6 bases for V and 4 bases for J; bases not matched to a gene: 6. Germline CDR1 and CDR2: SQVTM and ANQGSEA. This CDR3 is CSVVTSGVYNEQFF. In DNA form, the CDR3 reads TGCAGCGTCGTTACTAGCGGGGTATACAATGAGCAGTTCTTC.

V gene TRBV6-8 combines with J gene TRBJ1-1; a weak D match, TRBD1 (6 bases). V dropped 6 bases and J dropped 1 base, with 12 bases sitting between them. Germline CDR1 and CDR2: MNHGY and SAAAGT. The CDR3 is 14 residues long. DNA for the CDR3: TGTGCCAGCAGACATTACAGGGCGAACACTGAAGCTTTCTTT. Translated, it gives CASRHYRANTEAFF.